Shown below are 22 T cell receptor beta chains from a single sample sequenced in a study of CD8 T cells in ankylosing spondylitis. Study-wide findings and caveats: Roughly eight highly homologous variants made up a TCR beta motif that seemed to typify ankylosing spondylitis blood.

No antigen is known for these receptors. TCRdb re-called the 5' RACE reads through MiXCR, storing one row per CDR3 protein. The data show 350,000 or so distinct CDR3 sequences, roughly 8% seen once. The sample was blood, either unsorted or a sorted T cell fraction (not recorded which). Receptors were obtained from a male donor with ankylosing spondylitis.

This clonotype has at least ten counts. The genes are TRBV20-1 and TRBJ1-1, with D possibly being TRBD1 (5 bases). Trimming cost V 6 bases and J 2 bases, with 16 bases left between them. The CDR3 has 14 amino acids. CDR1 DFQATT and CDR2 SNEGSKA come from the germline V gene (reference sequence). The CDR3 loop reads CSAALGVINTEAFF. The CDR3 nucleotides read TGCAGTGCCGCCTTGGGGGTGATAAACACTGAAGCTTTCTTT.

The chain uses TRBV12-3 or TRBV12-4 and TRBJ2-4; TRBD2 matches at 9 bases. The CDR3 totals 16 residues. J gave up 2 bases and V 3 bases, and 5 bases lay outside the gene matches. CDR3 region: CASSLGSGSPKNIQYF. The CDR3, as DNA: TGTGCCAGCAGTTTGGGTAGCGGGAGTCCCAAAAACATTCAGTACTTC.

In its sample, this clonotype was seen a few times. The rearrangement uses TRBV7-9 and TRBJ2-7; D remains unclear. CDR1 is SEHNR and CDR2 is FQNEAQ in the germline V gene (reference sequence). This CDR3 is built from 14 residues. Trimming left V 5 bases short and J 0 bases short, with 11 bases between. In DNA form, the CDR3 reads TGTGCCAGCAGCACCCGGGCCAGCTCCTACGAGCAGTACTTC. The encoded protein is CASSTRASSYEQYF.

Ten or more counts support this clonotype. The CDR3 nucleotides are TGTGCCAGCAGCGGGACTCTATACGAGCAGTACTTC. This translates into CASSGTLYEQYF. The J gene is TRBJ2-7, the V gene TRBV7-2, with D perhaps matching TRBD2 (6 bases). CDR1 is SGHTA and CDR2 is FQGNSA in the germline V gene. Trimming pared 5 bases from V and 4 bases from J, leaving 9 bases between. CDR3 size: 12 residues.

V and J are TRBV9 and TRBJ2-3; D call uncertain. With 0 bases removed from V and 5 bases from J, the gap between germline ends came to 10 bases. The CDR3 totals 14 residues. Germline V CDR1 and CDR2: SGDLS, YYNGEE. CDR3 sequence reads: CASSVGLDVDTQYF. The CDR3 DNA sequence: TGTGCCAGCAGCGTAGGGCTAGACGTAGATACGCAGTATTTT.

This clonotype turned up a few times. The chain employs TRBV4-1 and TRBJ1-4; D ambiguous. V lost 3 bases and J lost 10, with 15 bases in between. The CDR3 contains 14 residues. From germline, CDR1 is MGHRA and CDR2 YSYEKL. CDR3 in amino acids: CASSQLADYGKLFF. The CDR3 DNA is TGCGCCAGCAGCCAGCTTGCAGATTATGGAAAACTGTTTTTT.

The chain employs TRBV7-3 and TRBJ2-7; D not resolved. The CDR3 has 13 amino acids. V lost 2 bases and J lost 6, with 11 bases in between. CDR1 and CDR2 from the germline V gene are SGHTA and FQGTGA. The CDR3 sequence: CASSLPGTAEQYF. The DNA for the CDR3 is TGTGCCAGCAGCTTACCGGGTACGGCCGAGCAGTACTTC.

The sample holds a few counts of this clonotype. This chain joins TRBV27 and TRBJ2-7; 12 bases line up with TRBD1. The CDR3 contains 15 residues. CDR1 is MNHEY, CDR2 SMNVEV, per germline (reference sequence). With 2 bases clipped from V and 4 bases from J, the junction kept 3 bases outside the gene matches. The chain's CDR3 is CASSLGTGGEYEQYF. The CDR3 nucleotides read TGTGCCAGCAGTTTAGGGACAGGGGGCGAGTACGAGCAGTACTTC.

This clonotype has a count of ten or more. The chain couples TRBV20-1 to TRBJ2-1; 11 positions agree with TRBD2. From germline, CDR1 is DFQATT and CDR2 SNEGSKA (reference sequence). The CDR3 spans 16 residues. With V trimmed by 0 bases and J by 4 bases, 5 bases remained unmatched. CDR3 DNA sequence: TGCAGTGCTAGAGATCAAGGACTAGCGGGTTACAATGAGCAGTTCTTC. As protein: CSARDQGLAGYNEQFF.

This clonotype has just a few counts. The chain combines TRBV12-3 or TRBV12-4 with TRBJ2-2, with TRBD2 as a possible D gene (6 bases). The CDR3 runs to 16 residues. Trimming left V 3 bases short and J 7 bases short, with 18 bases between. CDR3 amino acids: CASSLRLAPLLGELFF. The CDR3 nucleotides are TGTGCCAGCAGTTTGAGGCTAGCGCCCCTCCTCGGGGAGCTGTTTTTT.

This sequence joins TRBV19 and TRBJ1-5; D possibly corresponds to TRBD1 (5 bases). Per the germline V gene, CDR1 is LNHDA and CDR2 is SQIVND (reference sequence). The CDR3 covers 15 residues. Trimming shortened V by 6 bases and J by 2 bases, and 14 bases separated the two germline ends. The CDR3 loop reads CASSGSRGGNQPQHF. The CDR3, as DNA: TGTGCCAGTAGCGGATCGAGGGGCGGCAATCAGCCCCAGCATTTT. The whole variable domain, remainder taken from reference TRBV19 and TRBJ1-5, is DGGITQSPKYLFRKEGQNVTLSCEQNLNHDAMYWYRQDPGQGLRLIYYSQIVNDFQKGDIAEGYSVSREKKESFPLTVTSAQKNPTAFYLCASSGSRGGNQPQHFGDGTRLSIL.

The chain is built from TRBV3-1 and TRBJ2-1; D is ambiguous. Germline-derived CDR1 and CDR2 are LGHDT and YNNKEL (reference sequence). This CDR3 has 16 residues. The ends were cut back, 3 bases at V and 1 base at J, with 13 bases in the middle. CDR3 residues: CASSQSSPTSYNEQFF. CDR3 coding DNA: TGTGCCAGCAGCCAGAGCTCCCCTACGTCCTACAATGAGCAGTTCTTC.

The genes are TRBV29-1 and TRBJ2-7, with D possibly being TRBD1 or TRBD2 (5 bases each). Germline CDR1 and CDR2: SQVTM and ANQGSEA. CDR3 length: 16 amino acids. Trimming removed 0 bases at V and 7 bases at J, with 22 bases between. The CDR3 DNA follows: TGCAGCGTTGAAGATCTTAAGAGGGACCTTACGGGTGAGCAGTACTTC. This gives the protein CSVEDLKRDLTGEQYF.

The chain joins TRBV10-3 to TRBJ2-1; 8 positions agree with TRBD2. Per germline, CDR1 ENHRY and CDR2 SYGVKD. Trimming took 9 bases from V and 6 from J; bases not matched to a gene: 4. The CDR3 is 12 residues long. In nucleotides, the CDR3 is TGTGCCATTACCGGGACTAGCAATGAGCAGTTCTTC. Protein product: CAITGTSNEQFF.

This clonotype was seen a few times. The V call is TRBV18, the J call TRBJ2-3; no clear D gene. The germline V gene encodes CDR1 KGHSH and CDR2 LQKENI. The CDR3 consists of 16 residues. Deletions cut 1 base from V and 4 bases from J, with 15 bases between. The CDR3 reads CASSPQAPAAADTQYF. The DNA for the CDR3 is TGTGCCAGCTCACCACAGGCGCCCGCCGCGGCAGATACGCAGTATTTT.

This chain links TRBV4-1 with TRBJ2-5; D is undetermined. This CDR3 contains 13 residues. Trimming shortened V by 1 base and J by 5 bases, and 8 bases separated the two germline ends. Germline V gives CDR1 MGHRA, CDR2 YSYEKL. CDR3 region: CASSQGPLETQYF. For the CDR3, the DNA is TGCGCCAGCAGCCAAGGCCCCTTGGAGACCCAGTACTTC.

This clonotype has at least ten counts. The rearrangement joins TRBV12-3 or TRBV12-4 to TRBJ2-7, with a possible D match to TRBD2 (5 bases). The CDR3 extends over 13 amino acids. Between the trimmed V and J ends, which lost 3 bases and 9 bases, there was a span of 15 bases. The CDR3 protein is CASSLASWLGQYF. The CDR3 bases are TGTGCCAGCAGTTTGGCTAGCTGGTTGGGGCAGTACTTC.

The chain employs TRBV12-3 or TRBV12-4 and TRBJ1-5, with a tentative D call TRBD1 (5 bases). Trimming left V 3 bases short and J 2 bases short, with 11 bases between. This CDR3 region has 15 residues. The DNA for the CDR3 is TGTGCCAGCAGTTTCGGGGGAATCGGCAATCAGCCCCAGCATTTT. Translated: CASSFGGIGNQPQHF.

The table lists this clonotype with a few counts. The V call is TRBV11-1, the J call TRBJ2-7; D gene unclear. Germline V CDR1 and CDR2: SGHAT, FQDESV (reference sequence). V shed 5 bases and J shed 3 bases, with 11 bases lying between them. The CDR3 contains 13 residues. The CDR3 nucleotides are TGTGCCAGCAGCGCTACTGGAAACTACGAGCAGTACTTC. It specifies CASSATGNYEQYF. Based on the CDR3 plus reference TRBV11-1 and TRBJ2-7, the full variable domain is EAEVAQSPRYKITEKSQAVAFWCDPISGHATLYWYRQILGQGPELLVQFQDESVVDDSQLPKDRFSAERLKGVDSTLKIQPAELGDSAMYLCASSATGNYEQYFGPGTRLTVT.

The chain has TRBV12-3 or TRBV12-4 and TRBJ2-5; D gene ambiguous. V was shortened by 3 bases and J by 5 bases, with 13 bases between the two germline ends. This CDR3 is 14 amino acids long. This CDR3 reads CASSFTALAETQYF. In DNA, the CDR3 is TGTGCCAGCAGTTTCACAGCCCTGGCGGAGACCCAGTACTTC.

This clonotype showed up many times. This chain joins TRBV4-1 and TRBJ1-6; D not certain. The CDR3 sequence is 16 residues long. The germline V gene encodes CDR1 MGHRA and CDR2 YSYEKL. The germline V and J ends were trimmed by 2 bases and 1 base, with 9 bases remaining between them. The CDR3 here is CASSQWRESYNSPLHF. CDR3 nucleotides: TGCGCCAGCAGCCAATGGCGGGAGTCCTATAATTCACCCCTCCACTTT.

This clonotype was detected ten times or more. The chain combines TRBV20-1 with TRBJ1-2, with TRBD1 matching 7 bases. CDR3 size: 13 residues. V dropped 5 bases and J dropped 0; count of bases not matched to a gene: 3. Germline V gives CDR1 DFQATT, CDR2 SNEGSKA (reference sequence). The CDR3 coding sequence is TGCAGTGCTTCAGGGGGATCTAACTATGGCTACACCTTC. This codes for CSASGGSNYGYTF.